This TCR beta chain was found in a study of regulatory T cells in long-lasting Graves disease. Comment on this clonotype: Its antigen is not known.

Arm-PCR of CDR3 regions and iRepertoire HTBI primers were used to build TCR beta libraries. Per the original methods: Segment identification across samples yielded 62 TRBV and about 14 TRBJ segments. TCRdb re-derived calls from the multiplex PCR reads in MiXCR, one entry per CDR3 protein. These V and J calls are TCRdb output, not the study's own analysis. The sample lists fewer than 400,000 distinct CDR3 sequences, about a fifth occurring once. J was trimmed by 11 bases and V by 5 bases; bases with no gene match: 17. The CDR3 length is 14 residues. Germline V gene lookup returns CDR1 DFQATT and CDR2 SNEGSKA (reference sequence). Indicated time point: persistent/refractory GD, antithyroid drugs over 5 years with positive TRAb. Extracted PBMC RNA gave rise to the TCR library. Doctors identified Graves' disease using the American Thyroid Association guidelines. Study-level points and caveats: TCR diversity in persistent Graves' patients was below that of newly diagnosed ones. Small numbers of samples may have cut accuracy.

This chain uses TRBV20-1 with TRBJ2-5, with TRBD1 matching 7 bases. This clonotype originated in a female donor with Graves disease. The material sequenced was peripheral blood mononuclear cells (PBMCs), taken when the disease was refractory, from a patient treated with antithyroid drugs. DNA of the CDR3: TGCAGTGCTCCCAAGGGGACAGAGGGGTCGAGTCAGTACTTC. As protein: CSAPKGTEGSSQYF.